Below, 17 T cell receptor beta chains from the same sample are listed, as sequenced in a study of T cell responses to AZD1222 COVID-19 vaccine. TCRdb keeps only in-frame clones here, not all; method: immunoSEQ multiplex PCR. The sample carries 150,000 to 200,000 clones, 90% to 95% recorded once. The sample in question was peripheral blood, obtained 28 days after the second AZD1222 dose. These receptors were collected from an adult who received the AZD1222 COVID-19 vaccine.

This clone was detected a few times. This CDR3 is CASRVRTGDEAFF. The DNA of the CDR3 is TGTGCCAGCAGGGTTAGGACGGGGGATGAAGCTTTCTTT. The rearrangement uses TRBV7-2 and TRBJ1-1; D might be TRBD1 (5 bases). Germline V gene data show CDR1 as SGHTA and CDR2 as FQGNSA. Trimming left V 6 bases short and J 7 bases short, with 15 bases between. The CDR3 runs 13 residues.

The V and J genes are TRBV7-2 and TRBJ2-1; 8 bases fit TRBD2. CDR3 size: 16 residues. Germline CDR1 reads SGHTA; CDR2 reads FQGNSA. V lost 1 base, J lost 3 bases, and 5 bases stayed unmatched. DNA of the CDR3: TGTGCCAGCAGCTTAGAGGCCCTAGCGGGCTACAATGAGCAGTTCTTC. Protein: CASSLEALAGYNEQFF.

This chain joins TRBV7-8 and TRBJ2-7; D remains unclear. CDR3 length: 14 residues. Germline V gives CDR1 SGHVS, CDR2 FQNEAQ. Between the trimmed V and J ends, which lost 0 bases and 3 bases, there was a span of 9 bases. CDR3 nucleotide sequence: TGTGCCAGCAGCTTAGCGCTGCCTGGCTACGAGCAGTACTTC. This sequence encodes CASSLALPGYEQYF.

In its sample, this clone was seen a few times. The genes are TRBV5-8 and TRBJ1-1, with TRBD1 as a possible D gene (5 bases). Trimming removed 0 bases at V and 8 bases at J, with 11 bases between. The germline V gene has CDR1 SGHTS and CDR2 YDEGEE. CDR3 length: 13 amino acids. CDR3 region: CASSLGDGREAFF. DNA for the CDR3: TGTGCCAGCAGCTTGGGGGACGGTCGCGAAGCTTTCTTT.

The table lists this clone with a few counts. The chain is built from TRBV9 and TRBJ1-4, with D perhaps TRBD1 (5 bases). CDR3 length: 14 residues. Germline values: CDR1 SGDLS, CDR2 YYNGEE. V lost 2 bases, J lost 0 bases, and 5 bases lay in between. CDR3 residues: CASSVGPTNEKLFF. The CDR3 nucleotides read TGTGCCAGCAGCGTGGGGCCAACTAATGAAAAACTGTTTTTT.

In DNA, the CDR3 is TGTGCCAGCTCACAAGGGACAGGGGCGAATTCACCCCTCCACTTT. It translates to CASSQGTGANSPLHF. This rearrangement joins TRBV18 to TRBJ1-6; 10 bases fit TRBD1. This CDR3 has 15 amino acids. V was pared by 4 bases and J by 7 bases, with 4 bases of the junction left unmatched. The germline gives CDR1 KGHSH, CDR2 LQKENI.

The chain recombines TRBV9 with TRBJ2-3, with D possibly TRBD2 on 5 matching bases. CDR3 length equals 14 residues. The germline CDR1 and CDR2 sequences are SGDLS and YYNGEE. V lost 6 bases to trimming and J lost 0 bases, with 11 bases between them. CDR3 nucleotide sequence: TGTGCCAGCACCGGAGGCATCAGCACAGATACGCAGTATTTT. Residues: CASTGGISTDTQYF.

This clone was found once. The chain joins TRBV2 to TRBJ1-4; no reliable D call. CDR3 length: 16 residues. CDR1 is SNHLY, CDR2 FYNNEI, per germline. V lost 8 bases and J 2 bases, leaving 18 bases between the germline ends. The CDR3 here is CASGSSLGMTNEKLFF. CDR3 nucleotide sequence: TGTGCCAGCGGGTCCTCGCTGGGGATGACTAATGAAAAACTGTTTTTT.

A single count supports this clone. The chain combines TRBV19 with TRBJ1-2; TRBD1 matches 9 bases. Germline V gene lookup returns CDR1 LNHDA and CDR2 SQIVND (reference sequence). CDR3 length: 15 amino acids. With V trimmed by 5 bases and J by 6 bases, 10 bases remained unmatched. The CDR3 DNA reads TGTGCCAGTAGTTTCCGACAGGGGGGGACTCATGGCTACACCTTC. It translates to CASSFRQGGTHGYTF.

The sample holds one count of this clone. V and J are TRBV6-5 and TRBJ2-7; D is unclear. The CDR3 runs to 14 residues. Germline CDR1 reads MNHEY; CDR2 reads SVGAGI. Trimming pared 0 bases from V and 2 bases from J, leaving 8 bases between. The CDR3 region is CASSYSLNAYEQYF. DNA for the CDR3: TGTGCCAGCAGTTACTCGCTAAATGCCTACGAGCAGTACTTC.

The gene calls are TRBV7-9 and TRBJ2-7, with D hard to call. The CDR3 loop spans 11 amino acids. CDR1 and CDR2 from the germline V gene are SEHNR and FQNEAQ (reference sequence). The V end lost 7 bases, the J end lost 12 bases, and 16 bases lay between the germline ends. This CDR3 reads CASTSEKDRYF. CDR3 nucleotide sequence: TGTGCCAGCACCTCGGAAAAAGATCGGTACTTC.

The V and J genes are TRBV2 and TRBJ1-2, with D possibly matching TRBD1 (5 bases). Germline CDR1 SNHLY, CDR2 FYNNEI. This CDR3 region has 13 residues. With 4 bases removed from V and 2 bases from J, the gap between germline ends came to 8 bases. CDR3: CASSAGLNYGYTF. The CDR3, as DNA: TGTGCCAGCAGTGCGGGACTGAACTATGGCTACACCTTC.

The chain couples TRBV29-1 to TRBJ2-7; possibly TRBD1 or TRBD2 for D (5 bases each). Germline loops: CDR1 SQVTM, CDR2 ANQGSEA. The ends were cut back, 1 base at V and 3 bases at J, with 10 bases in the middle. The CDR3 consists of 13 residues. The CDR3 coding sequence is TGCAGCGTTGAAGGGGACCAACACTACGAGCAGTACTTC. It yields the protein CSVEGDQHYEQYF.

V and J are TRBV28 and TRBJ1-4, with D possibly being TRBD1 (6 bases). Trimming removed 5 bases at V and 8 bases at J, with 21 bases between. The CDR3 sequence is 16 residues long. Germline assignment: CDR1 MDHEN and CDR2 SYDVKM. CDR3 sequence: CASSQPRGGQVEKLFF. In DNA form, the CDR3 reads TGTGCCAGCAGTCAACCGCGGGGGGGCCAGGTCGAAAAACTGTTTTTT.

CDR3: CATSDPVRDTQYF. The CDR3 coding sequence is TGTGCCACCAGCGACCCGGTCAGAGATACGCAGTATTTT. The V call is TRBV24-1, the J call TRBJ2-3; D is unresolved. The germline V gene encodes CDR1 KGHDR and CDR2 SFDVKD. Trimming cost V 7 bases and J 5 bases, with 12 bases left between them. This CDR3 has 13 amino acids.

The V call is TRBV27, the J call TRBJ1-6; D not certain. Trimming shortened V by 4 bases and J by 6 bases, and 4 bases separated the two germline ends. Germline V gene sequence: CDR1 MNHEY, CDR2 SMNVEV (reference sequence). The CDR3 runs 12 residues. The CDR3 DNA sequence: TGTGCCAGCAGTTGGGGTAATTCACCCCTCCACTTT. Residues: CASSWGNSPLHF.

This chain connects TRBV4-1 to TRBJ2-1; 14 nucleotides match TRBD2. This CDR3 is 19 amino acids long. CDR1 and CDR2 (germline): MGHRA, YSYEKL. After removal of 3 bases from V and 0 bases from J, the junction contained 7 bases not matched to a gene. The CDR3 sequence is CASSHGTSGGSYSYNEQFF. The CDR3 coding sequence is TGCGCCAGCAGCCATGGGACTAGCGGGGGTTCCTACTCCTACAATGAGCAGTTCTTC.